Each of the 12 T cell receptor beta chains below was sequenced from the same sample in a study of blood T cell repertoires in COVID-19. Measured with immunoSEQ multiplex PCR; TCRdb has only the in-frame clones, and not every one. The sample includes under 200,000 clones, approximately 85% of them seen just once. The sample comprised peripheral blood. These receptors all stem from a woman aged 45 to 65 with COVID-19, enrolled during active disease.

The sample holds a few counts of this clone. The chain has TRBV6-5 and TRBJ1-1; D is perhaps TRBD1 (5 bases). Trimming took 7 bases from V and 1 from J, leaving 16 bases between them. From germline, CDR1 is MNHEY and CDR2 SVGAGI. The CDR3 loop spans 15 amino acids. CDR3 region: CASKRFGGENTEAFF. As DNA, the CDR3 is TGTGCCAGCAAGAGGTTCGGGGGTGAGAACACTGAAGCTTTCTTT.

This rearrangement joins TRBV28 to TRBJ1-4; TRBD1 aligns across 10 bases. The CDR3 loop spans 16 amino acids. Germline loops: CDR1 MDHEN, CDR2 SYDVKM. V gave up 5 bases and J gave up 7 bases; unmatched junction bases: 10. DNA of the CDR3: TGTGCCAGCAGTACCGATTGGGGACAGGGGCGTGAAAAACTGTTTTTT. Amino acid sequence: CASSTDWGQGREKLFF.

The genes are TRBV18 and TRBJ1-1, with a weak D call TRBD1 (5 bases). Trimming took off 6 bases at V and 7 bases at J, with 12 bases between the two ends. The CDR3 spans 12 residues. Germline V gives CDR1 KGHSH, CDR2 LQKENI. As DNA, the CDR3 is TGTGCCAGCTCTACTTCCGGGGGTGAAGCTTTCTTT. It specifies CASSTSGGEAFF.

J is TRBJ1-5 and V is TRBV30, with D possibly TRBD1 on 5 matching bases. The length of the CDR3 is 15 residues. In germline, CDR1 is GTSNPN, CDR2 SVGIG (reference sequence). V dropped 4 bases and J dropped 5 bases, with 18 bases sitting between them. The CDR3 is CAWTPLGGVDQPQHF. The CDR3 nucleotides are TGTGCCTGGACTCCACTGGGGGGTGTCGATCAGCCCCAGCATTTT.

This clone was seen only a few times. The V call is TRBV27, the J call TRBJ1-1; 8 bases line up with TRBD1. The V and J ends lost 0 bases and 1 base, in that order; junction bases with no gene match: 1. Germline CDR1 and CDR2: MNHEY and SMNVEV (reference sequence). The CDR3 is 15 amino acids. The CDR3 is CASSLSTGGNTEAFF. The CDR3 nucleotides read TGTGCCAGCAGTTTATCCACAGGGGGGAACACTGAAGCTTTCTTT.

The gene calls are TRBV18 and TRBJ2-7, with a tentative D call TRBD1 (6 bases). Germline V CDR1 and CDR2: KGHSH, LQKENI. There are 12 residues in the CDR3. Deletions cut 6 bases from V and 5 bases from J, with 11 bases between. For the CDR3, the DNA is TGTGCCAGCTCCTTGACAGGCGACGAGCAGTACTTC. It translates to CASSLTGDEQYF.

This clone was seen just once. The rearrangement links TRBV30 to TRBJ1-4; a weak D match, TRBD1 (6 bases). The germline V gene has CDR1 GTSNPN and CDR2 SVGIG (reference sequence). The CDR3 runs 14 residues. With 0 bases removed from V and 5 bases from J, the gap between germline ends came to 10 bases. The CDR3 DNA sequence: TGTGCCTGGAGTGTAAATGGGGGCAATGAAAAACTGTTTTTT. This sequence encodes CAWSVNGGNEKLFF.

This chain links TRBV4-1 with TRBJ2-3, with D possibly being TRBD2 (7 bases). V dropped 4 bases and J dropped 0 bases, with 26 bases sitting between them. The CDR3 runs to 20 residues. From germline, CDR1 is MGHRA and CDR2 YSYEKL. CDR3 protein: CASSRGGGRGEGWSTDTQYF. CDR3 nucleotides: TGCGCCAGCAGCCGAGGGGGAGGCCGTGGGGAGGGCTGGAGCACAGATACGCAGTATTTT.

The chain combines TRBV9 with TRBJ2-1, with TRBD1 matching over 7 bases. CDR3 length: 15 amino acids. In germline, CDR1 is SGDLS, CDR2 YYNGEE. V trimming: 0 bases; J trimming: 3 bases; junction bases outside the gene matches: 3. CDR3 amino acids: CASSVAGQYYNEQFF. The CDR3 DNA reads as TGTGCCAGCAGCGTAGCGGGACAGTACTACAATGAGCAGTTCTTC.

The sample holds a few counts of this clone. One end of the junction fails to match germline, which may point to a read error. The chain has TRBV7-7 and TRBJ2-1; TRBD1 matches 12 bases. The CDR3 is 15 amino acids. Germline loops: CDR1 SSHAT, CDR2 FNYEAQ (reference sequence). CDR3 bases: TGTGCTAGCAGTTACGGGACAGGGGGCATAGGTGAGCAGTTCTTC. This encodes CASSYGTGGIGEQFF.

This clone was seen a single time. The V call is TRBV3-1 (or the pseudogene TRBV3-2), the J call TRBJ1-2; D remains ambiguous. The CDR3 length is 13 residues. Trimming shortened V by 0 bases and J by 5 bases, and 7 bases separated the two germline ends. The germline V gene encodes CDR1 LGHDT and CDR2 YNNKEL (reference sequence). CDR3 nucleotide sequence: TGTGCCAGCAGCCAAGAGGGGAGGTATGGCTACACCTTC. Translated, it gives CASSQEGRYGYTF.

This clone was seen just once. This chain uses TRBV12-5 with TRBJ1-1, with D uncertain. This CDR3 has 13 amino acids. Germline assignment: CDR1 LGHNT and CDR2 FRNRAP. V was shortened by 0 bases and J by 3 bases, with 5 bases between the two germline ends. The CDR3 coding sequence is TGTGCTAGTGGTTTGGTCCGGGACACTGAAGCTTTCTTT. This codes for CASGLVRDTEAFF.